The clone carrying this T cell receptor (beta chain) was detected only once. Antigen unknown. Trimming pared 4 bases from V and 4 bases from J, leaving 11 bases between. Germline V lookup: CDR1 SGHRS, CDR2 YFSETQ. The CDR3 contains 13 residues. This sample stems from a study of shared clonotypes between healthy human individuals. Splitting of CD4+ cells produced CD45RA+ naive and CD45RA-negative memory subsets. Study findings and constraints: Compared with clonotypes that all four donors shared, non-shared clonotypes had lower generation probabilities.

Each subset's genomic DNA was split evenly across several immunoSEQ plates. TCRdb's table, derived via immunoSEQ multiplex PCR, lists solely in-frame clones and lacks some. The table lists 2.3 million or so clones, 85% to 95% of them singletons. The sequencing sample was made of naive CD4+ T cells from PBMCs. Subset reported: CD45RA+ positively selected. The TCR sequence derives from a man younger than 35 in good health. Some clones in this sample may be carry-over from other donors' samples. The chain joins TRBV5-1 to TRBJ1-1, with D hard to call. The CDR3 protein is CASSTEQVTEAFF. CDR3 sequence (DNA): TGCGCCAGCAGCACTGAACAAGTCACTGAAGCTTTCTTT.